The next 22 T cell receptor beta chains were all read from a single sample in a study of molecular identifiers for immune sequencing clone quantification. TCRdb ran MiXCR on the PCR reads and lists one entry per CDR3 protein. This sample yields fewer than 350,000 distinct CDR3 sequences, of which 24% are seen a single time; about 0.7% belongs to the top ten. What was sequenced was naive CD8+ T cells from blood, with Jurkat cell RNA spiked in. Indicated subset: FACS-sorted CD8+CD4-CCR7+CD45RA+ naive T cells. The receptors were gathered from a human donor in good health. Some libraries in this study had Jurkat cell RNA spiked in.

Details on this clonotype: The junction shows a germline mismatch at one end, possibly a read error. V usage is TRBV5-1 and J usage is TRBJ1-4; no definite D call. This CDR3 has 13 amino acids. CDR1 and CDR2 (germline): SGHRS, YFSETQ. CDR3 nucleotides: TGCGCCAGCAGCTTGGTCCCTGGAGAAAAACTGATTTTT. It is translated as CASSLVPGEKLIF.

The rearrangement joins TRBV5-6 to TRBJ1-1; no clear D. The CDR3 consists of 12 residues. Per germline, CDR1 SGHDT and CDR2 YYEEEE. V was pared by 2 bases and J by 6 bases, with 8 bases between. The CDR3 DNA reads TGTGCCAGCAGCTTATCCCCATCTGAAGCTTTCTTT. This gives the protein CASSLSPSEAFF.

This rearrangement joins TRBV19 to TRBJ2-7, with 11 bases aligning to TRBD1. Losses at the gene ends were 5 bases for V and 2 bases for J; bases not matched to a gene: 5. Per the germline V gene, CDR1 is LNHDA and CDR2 is SQIVND (reference sequence). This CDR3 contains 15 residues. CDR3: CASSAGTGGAYEQYF. The CDR3 DNA is TGTGCCAGTAGTGCCGGGACAGGGGGTGCCTACGAGCAGTACTTC.

The chain combines TRBV7-9 with TRBJ2-7, with 11 bases matching TRBD2. Trimming at V came to 6 bases and at J to 1 base, leaving 11 bases not matched to a gene. CDR1 and CDR2 (germline): SEHNR, FQNEAQ (reference sequence). The CDR3 length is 17 residues. The CDR3 is CASRGSGLAEQSYEQYF. DNA of the CDR3: TGTGCCAGCAGGGGCTCGGGACTAGCGGAGCAATCCTACGAGCAGTACTTC.

This clonotype showed up just once. A much larger clone lies one base from this, so it may be a read error. The chain is built from TRBV29-1 and TRBJ2-3, with TRBD1 as a possible D gene (5 bases). This CDR3 contains 11 residues. Germline assignment: CDR1 SQVTM and CDR2 ANQGSEA. The CDR3, as DNA: TGCAGCGGTATTTTCACAGGTACGCAGTATTTT. Translated, it gives CSGIFTGTQYF.

The rearrangement links TRBV27 to TRBJ1-5; D call uncertain. V lost 6 bases and J lost 10, with 16 bases in between. This CDR3 comprises 13 residues. CDR1 and CDR2 from the germline V gene are MNHEY and SMNVEV (reference sequence). The CDR3: CASSPPPGRPQHF. The CDR3 DNA is TGTGCCAGCAGCCCACCCCCCGGGCGCCCCCAGCATTTT.

This clonotype has at least ten counts. The V and J genes are TRBV20-1 and TRBJ1-5, with D possibly being TRBD1 (5 bases). The CDR3 consists of 12 residues. Germline V gene lookup returns CDR1 DFQATT and CDR2 SNEGSKA (reference sequence). Trimming cost V 3 bases and J 5 bases, with 8 bases left between them. CDR3 sequence: CSARDTDQPQHF. CDR3 nucleotides: TGCAGTGCTAGGGACACGGATCAGCCCCAGCATTTT.

This sequence joins TRBV20-1 and TRBJ1-6; TRBD1 agrees at 9 bases. This CDR3 contains 15 residues. Trimming took 0 bases from V and 8 from J; bases not matched to a gene: 5. Germline V CDR1 and CDR2: DFQATT, SNEGSKA (reference sequence). The CDR3, as DNA: TGCAGTGCTAGAGATCAGACAGGGGGTTATTCACCCCTCCACTTT. Protein product: CSARDQTGGYSPLHF.

This clonotype was observed a handful of times. The chain recombines TRBV4-1 with TRBJ2-3; D call uncertain. V was trimmed by 2 bases and J by 0 bases, leaving 15 bases between them. Germline-derived CDR1 and CDR2 are MGHRA and YSYEKL. The CDR3 has 17 residues. The CDR3 DNA follows: TGCGCCAGCAGCCAAAGTCCCAGCGCCCCTAGCACAGATACGCAGTATTTT. Translation: CASSQSPSAPSTDTQYF.

The chain carries TRBV20-1 and TRBJ2-2; D is uncertain. The CDR3 runs to 17 residues. Germline V gene data show CDR1 as DFQATT and CDR2 as SNEGSKA (reference sequence). The germline V and J ends were trimmed by 1 base and 1 base, with 16 bases remaining between them. The chain's CDR3 is CSARAPLGRVNTGELFF. The CDR3 coding sequence is TGCAGTGCTAGAGCTCCTCTAGGACGGGTGAACACCGGGGAGCTGTTTTTT.

The chain couples TRBV2 to TRBJ2-3; 9 positions match TRBD1. The CDR3 covers 14 residues. V lost 6 bases to trimming and J lost 4 bases; unmatched junction nucleotides: 5. CDR1 and CDR2 (germline): SNHLY, FYNNEI. This chain's CDR3 is CASREGQGADTQYF. The CDR3 coding sequence is TGTGCCAGCAGGGAGGGACAGGGAGCAGATACGCAGTATTTT. The whole variable domain, remainder taken from reference TRBV2 and TRBJ2-3, is EPEVTQTPSHQVTQMGQEVILRCVPISNHLYFYWYRQILGQKVEFLVSFYNNEISEKSEIFDDQFSVERPDGSNFTLKIRSTKLEDSAMYFCASREGQGADTQYFGPGTRLTVL.

This sequence joins TRBV4-3 and TRBJ2-6; no firm D call. The V end lost 4 bases, the J end lost 0 bases, and 10 bases lay between the germline ends. The CDR3 covers 16 residues. Looked up from germline, CDR1 is LGHNA and CDR2 is YSLEER. The CDR3 loop is CASSLEQRSGANVLTF. In nucleotides, the CDR3 is TGCGCCAGCAGCCTAGAACAGCGCTCTGGGGCCAACGTCCTGACTTTC.

This clonotype was observed at least ten times. The chain links TRBV7-9 to TRBJ2-5; TRBD1 matches at 10 bases. With V trimmed by 5 bases and J by 4 bases, 4 bases remained unmatched. This CDR3 spans 14 amino acids. Per germline, CDR1 SEHNR and CDR2 FQNEAQ (reference sequence). The CDR3 reads CASSIGTGVETQYF. DNA of the CDR3: TGTGCCAGCAGCATCGGGACAGGGGTAGAGACCCAGTACTTC.

The gene calls are TRBV28 and TRBJ2-3, with TRBD1 as a possible D gene (6 bases). The ends were cut back, 2 bases at V and 4 bases at J, with 10 bases in the middle. CDR1 and CDR2 (germline): MDHEN, SYDVKM. The CDR3 consists of 14 residues. The DNA for the CDR3 is TGTGCCAGCAGTTTACCAGGGGTTTCAGATACGCAGTATTTT. The encoded protein is CASSLPGVSDTQYF.

Turning to this clonotype: A much larger clone lies a single base off, so this may be a read error. The chain links TRBV12-3 or TRBV12-4 to TRBJ2-3; 9 bases agree with TRBD1. The CDR3 is 16 residues long. V lost 5 bases to trimming and J lost 4 bases; unmatched junction nucleotides: 10. CDR3 protein: CASSARTGASADTQYF. CDR3 nucleotides: TGTGCCAGCAGTGCCCGGACAGGGGCTAGCGCAGATACGCAGTATTTT.

This clonotype showed up just a few times. V is TRBV9 and J is TRBJ2-3; 7 bases match TRBD1. Unmatched junction bases numbered 13, after V lost 4 bases and J lost 5 bases. Germline values: CDR1 SGDLS, CDR2 YYNGEE. The CDR3 has 16 amino acids. Here the CDR3 reads CASSPRTGLREDTQYF. CDR3 bases: TGTGCCAGCAGCCCACGGACAGGCCTAAGGGAAGATACGCAGTATTTT.

About this clonotype: This may be a read error, as it is one base from a much larger clone. The V call is TRBV29-1, the J call TRBJ1-3, with TRBD1 matching over 7 bases. The CDR3 contains 13 residues. Germline values: CDR1 SQVTM, CDR2 ANQGSEA. With 4 bases clipped from V and 4 bases from J, the junction kept 4 bases outside the gene matches. In DNA, the CDR3 is TGCAGCGTTGTGGGACAGCCAGGAAACACCATATATTTT. This codes for CSVVGQPGNTIYF.

This clonotype was seen at least ten times. CDR3 nucleotide sequence: TGTGCCAGCAGCCCCTCCCGGGGTCACGATGAAGCTTTCTTT. Protein: CASSPSRGHDEAFF. This chain joins TRBV7-9 and TRBJ1-1; D not resolved. Germline-derived CDR1 and CDR2 are SEHNR and FQNEAQ (reference sequence). The CDR3 has 14 residues. Trimming took off 5 bases at V and 7 bases at J, with 17 bases between the two ends.

This clonotype was found many times. The V gene is TRBV7-2, the J gene TRBJ1-1; D gene uncertain. V was cut by 5 bases and J by 0 bases, with 10 bases left in between. The CDR3 spans 14 residues. Germline loops: CDR1 SGHTA, CDR2 FQGNSA. CDR3 in DNA: TGTGCCAGCAGCGTGGATCCAATGAACACTGAAGCTTTCTTT. This sequence encodes CASSVDPMNTEAFF.

This clonotype has at least ten counts. DNA for the CDR3: TGTGCCAGCTCACCACCGGGGACGGACAATCAGCCCCAGCATTTT. Protein product: CASSPPGTDNQPQHF. J is TRBJ1-5 and V is TRBV18, with a tentative D call TRBD1 (5 bases). The germline CDR1 and CDR2 sequences are KGHSH and LQKENI. This CDR3 region has 15 residues. V dropped 0 bases and J dropped 3 bases, with 9 bases sitting between them. The entire variable domain, with the rest obtained from reference TRBV18 and TRBJ1-5, is as follows: NAGVMQNPRHLVRRRGQEARLRCSPMKGHSHVYWYRQLPEEGLKFMVYLQKENIIDESGMPKERFSAEFPKEGPSILRIQQVVRGDSAAYFCASSPPGTDNQPQHFGDGTRLSIL.

Details on this clonotype: Given a much more abundant clone one base away, this may be a read error. This chain connects TRBV28 to TRBJ1-5, with a possible D match to TRBD1 (5 bases). This CDR3 has 15 amino acids. Per germline, CDR1 MDHEN and CDR2 SYDVKM. The CDR3 DNA sequence: TGTTCCAGCAGTTATCGGCTGGGGGGCAATCAGCCCCAGCATTTT. It encodes CSSSYRLGGNQPQHF. Variable domain in full (rest from reference TRBV28 and TRBJ1-5): DVKVTQSSRYLVKRTGEKVFLECVQDMDHENMFWYRQDPGLGLRLIYFSYDVKMKEKGDIPEGYSVSREKKERFSLILESASTNQTSMYLCSSSYRLGGNQPQHFGDGTRLSIL.

As to this clonotype: This could be a read error, since a much larger clone is one nucleotide away. The chain combines TRBV25-1 with TRBJ2-1, with 11 bases matching TRBD2. Germline V gene sequence: CDR1 MGHDK, CDR2 SYGVNS. The CDR3 covers 17 residues. This CDR3 reads CANSGYLAGGFRNEQFF. In nucleotides, the CDR3 is TGTGCCAACAGTGGATACTTAGCGGGAGGGTTTCGCAATGAGCAGTTCTTC.